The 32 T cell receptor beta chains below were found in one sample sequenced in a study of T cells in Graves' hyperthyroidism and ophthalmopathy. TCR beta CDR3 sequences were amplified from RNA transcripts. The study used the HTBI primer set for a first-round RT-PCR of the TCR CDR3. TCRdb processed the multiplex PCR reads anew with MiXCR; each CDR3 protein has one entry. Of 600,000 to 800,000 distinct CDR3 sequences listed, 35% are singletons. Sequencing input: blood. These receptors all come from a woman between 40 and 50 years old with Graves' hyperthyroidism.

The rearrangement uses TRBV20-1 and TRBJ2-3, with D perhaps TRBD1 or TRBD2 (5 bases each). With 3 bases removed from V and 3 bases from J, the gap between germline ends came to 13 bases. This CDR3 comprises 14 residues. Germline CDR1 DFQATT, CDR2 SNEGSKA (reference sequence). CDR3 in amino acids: CSARWDAETDTQYF. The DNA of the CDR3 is TGCAGTGCTAGGTGGGACGCTGAGACAGATACGCAGTATTTT.

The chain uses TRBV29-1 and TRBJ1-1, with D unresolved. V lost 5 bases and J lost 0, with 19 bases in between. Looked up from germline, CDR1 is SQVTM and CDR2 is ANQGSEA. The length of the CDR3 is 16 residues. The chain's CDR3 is CSVYGWANSMNTEAFF. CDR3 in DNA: TGCAGCGTTTATGGGTGGGCGAATTCCATGAACACTGAAGCTTTCTTT. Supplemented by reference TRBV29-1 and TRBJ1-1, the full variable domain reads SAVISQKPSRDICQRGTSLTIQCQVDSQVTMMFWYRQQPGQSLTLIATANQGSEATYESGFVIDKFPISRPNLTFSTLTVSNMSPEDSSIYLCSVYGWANSMNTEAFFGQGTRLTVV.

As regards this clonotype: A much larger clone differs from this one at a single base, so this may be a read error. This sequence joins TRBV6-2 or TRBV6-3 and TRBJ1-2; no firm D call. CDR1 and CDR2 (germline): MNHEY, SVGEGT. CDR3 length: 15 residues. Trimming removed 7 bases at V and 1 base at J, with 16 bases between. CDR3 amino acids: CASKRSPNDNYGYTF. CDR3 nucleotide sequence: TGTGCCAGCAAACGATCCCCTAACGATAACTATGGCTACACCTTC.

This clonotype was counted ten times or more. The CDR3 sequence: CASSLALYTEAFF. The CDR3 nucleotides read TGTGCCAGCAGCTTAGCCTTATACACTGAAGCTTTCTTT. The chain joins TRBV7-2 to TRBJ1-1; D remains ambiguous. Germline V gives CDR1 SGHTA, CDR2 FQGNSA. The CDR3 length is 13 residues. Trimming cost V 0 bases and J 3 bases, with 5 bases left between them. Drawing the rest from reference TRBV7-2 and TRBJ1-1, the complete variable domain is GAGVSQSPSNKVTEKGKDVELRCDPISGHTALYWYRQSLGQGLEFLIYFQGNSAPDKSGLPSDRFSAERTGGSVSTLTIQRTQQEDSAVYLCASSLALYTEAFFGQGTRLTVV.

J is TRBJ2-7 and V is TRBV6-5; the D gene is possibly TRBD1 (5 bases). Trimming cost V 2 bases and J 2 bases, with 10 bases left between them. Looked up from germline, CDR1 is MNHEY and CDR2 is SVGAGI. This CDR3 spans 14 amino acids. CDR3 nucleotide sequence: TGTGCCAGCAGTTACGACGGACAACCCTACGAGCAGTACTTC. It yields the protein CASSYDGQPYEQYF.

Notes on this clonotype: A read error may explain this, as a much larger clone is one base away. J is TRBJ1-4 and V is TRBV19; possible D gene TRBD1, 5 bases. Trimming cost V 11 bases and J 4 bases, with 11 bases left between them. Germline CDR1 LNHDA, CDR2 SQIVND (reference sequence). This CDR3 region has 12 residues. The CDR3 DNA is TGTGCCGGTGGGGCCGTTAATGAAAAACTGTTTTTT. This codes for CAGGAVNEKLFF.

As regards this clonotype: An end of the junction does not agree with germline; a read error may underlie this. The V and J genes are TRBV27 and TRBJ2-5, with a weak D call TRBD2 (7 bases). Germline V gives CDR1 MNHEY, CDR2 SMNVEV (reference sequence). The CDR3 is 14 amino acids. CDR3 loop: CASRSTGGLGPQCF. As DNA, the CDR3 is TGTGCCAGCAGATCGACAGGCGGACTAGGGCCCCAGTGCTTC.

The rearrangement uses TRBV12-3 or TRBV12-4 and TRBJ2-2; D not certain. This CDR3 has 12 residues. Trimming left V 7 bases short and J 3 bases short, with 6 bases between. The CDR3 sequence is CASTHHTGELFF. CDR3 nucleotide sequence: TGTGCCAGCACTCACCACACCGGGGAGCTGTTTTTT.

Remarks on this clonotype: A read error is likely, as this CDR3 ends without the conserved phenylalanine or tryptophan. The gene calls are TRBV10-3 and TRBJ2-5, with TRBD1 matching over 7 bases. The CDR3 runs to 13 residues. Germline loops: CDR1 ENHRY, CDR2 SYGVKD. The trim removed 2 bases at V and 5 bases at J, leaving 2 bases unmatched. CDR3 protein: CAISEIRGETQYL. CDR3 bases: TGTGCCATCAGTGAGATCAGGGGGGAGACCCAGTACCTC.

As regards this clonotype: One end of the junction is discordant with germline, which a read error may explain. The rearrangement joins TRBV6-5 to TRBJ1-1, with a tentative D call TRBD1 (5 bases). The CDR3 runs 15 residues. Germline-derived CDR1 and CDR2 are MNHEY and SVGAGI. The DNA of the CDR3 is TGTGCCAGCAGTTACTCTCCGAACAGGAACACTGAAGCTTCCTTT. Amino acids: CASSYSPNRNTEASF.

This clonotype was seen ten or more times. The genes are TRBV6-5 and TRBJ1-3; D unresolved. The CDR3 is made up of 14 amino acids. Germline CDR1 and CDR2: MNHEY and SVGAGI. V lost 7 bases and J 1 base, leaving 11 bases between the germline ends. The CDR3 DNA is TGTGCCAGCACTGAGGACCTATCTGGAAACACCATATATTTT. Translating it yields CASTEDLSGNTIYF.

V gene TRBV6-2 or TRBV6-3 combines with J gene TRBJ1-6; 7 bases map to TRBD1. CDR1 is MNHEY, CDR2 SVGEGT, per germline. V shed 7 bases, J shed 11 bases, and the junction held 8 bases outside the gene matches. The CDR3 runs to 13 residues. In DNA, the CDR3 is TGTGCCAGCACACGACAGGGTGCCGCACCCCTCCACTTT. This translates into CASTRQGAAPLHF.

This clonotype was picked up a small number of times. The CDR3 reads CASSIDQGGDTEAFF. The CDR3 nucleotides read TGTGCCAGTAGTATAGATCAGGGAGGCGACACTGAAGCTTTCTTT. The V and J genes are TRBV19 and TRBJ1-1, with D possibly being TRBD1 (5 bases). This CDR3 is 15 amino acids long. Germline CDR1 reads LNHDA; CDR2 reads SQIVND (reference sequence). The V and J ends lost 0 bases and 3 bases respectively, with 11 bases between them.

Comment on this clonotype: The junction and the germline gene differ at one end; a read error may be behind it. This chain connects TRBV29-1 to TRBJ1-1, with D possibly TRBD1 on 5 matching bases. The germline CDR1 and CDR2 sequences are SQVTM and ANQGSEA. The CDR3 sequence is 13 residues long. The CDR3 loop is CSVEWGSNTGAFF. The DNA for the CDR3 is TGCAGCGTTGAATGGGGGTCGAACACTGGAGCTTTCTTT.

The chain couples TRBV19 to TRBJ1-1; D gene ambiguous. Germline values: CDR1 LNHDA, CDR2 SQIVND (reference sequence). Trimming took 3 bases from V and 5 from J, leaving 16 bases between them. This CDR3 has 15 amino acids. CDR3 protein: CASSIRELHTTEAFF. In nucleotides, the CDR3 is TGTGCCAGTAGTATTCGAGAGTTGCACACAACTGAAGCTTTCTTT.

The CDR3 here is CSATGQGTDEYEQYF. The CDR3 DNA reads TGCAGTGCTACCGGACAGGGGACGGACGAGTACGAGCAGTACTTC. The rearrangement joins TRBV20-1 to TRBJ2-7, with 9 bases identical to TRBD1. Germline lookup yields CDR1 DFQATT and CDR2 SNEGSKA (reference sequence). V lost 4 bases to trimming and J lost 4 bases; unmatched junction nucleotides: 11. CDR3 length equals 15 residues.

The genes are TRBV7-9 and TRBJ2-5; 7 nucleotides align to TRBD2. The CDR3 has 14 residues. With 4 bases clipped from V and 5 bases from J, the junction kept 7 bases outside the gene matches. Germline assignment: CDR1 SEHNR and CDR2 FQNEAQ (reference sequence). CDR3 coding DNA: TGTGCCAGCAGCTCGCAGGGAGGGCTGGAGACCCAGTACTTC. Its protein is CASSSQGGLETQYF.

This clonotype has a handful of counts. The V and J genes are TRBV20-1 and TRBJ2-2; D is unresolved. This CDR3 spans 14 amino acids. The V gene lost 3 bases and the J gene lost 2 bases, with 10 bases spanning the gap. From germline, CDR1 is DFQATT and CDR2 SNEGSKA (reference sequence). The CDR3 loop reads CSASEKGNTGELFF. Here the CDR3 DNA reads TGCAGTGCTAGCGAAAAGGGTAACACCGGGGAGCTGTTTTTT.

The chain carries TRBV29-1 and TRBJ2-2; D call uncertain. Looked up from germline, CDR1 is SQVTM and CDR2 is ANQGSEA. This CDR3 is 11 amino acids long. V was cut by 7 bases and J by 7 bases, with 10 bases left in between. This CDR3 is CSGGWGGELFF. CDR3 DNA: TGCAGCGGTGGGTGGGGCGGGGAGCTGTTTTTT.

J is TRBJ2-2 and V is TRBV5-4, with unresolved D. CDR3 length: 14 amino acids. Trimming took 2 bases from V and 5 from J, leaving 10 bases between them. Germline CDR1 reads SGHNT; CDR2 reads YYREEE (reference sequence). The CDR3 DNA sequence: TGTGCCAGCAGCTTAAAGTTCGGAACCGGGGAGCTGTTTTTT. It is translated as CASSLKFGTGELFF.

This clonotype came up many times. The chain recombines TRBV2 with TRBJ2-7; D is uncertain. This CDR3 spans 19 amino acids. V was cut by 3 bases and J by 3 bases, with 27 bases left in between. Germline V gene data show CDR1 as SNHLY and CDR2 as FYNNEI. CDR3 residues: CASSELSIPSGKVNYEQYF. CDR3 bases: TGTGCCAGCAGTGAGTTAAGCATCCCGTCTGGCAAGGTGAACTACGAGCAGTACTTC.

CDR3 sequence: CASGVSVYEQYF. CDR3 sequence (DNA): TGTGCCAGCGGGGTCTCTGTCTACGAGCAGTACTTC. This chain connects TRBV7-9 to TRBJ2-7; D is uncertain. The CDR3 length is 12 residues. The V gene lost 8 bases and the J gene lost 3 bases, with 11 bases spanning the gap. Germline V gives CDR1 SEHNR, CDR2 FQNEAQ (reference sequence).

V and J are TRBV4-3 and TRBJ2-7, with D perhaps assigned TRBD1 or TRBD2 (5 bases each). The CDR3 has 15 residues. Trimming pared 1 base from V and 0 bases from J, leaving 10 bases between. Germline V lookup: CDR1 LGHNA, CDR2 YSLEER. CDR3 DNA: TGCGCCAGCAGCCAAGTGGCCGGGACCTCCTACGAGCAGTACTTC. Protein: CASSQVAGTSYEQYF.

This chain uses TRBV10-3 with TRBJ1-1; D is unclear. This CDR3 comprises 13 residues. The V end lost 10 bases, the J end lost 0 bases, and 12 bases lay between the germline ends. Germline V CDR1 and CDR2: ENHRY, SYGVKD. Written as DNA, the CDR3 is TGTGCCACCCGACTATCCATGAACACTGAAGCTTTCTTT. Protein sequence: CATRLSMNTEAFF.

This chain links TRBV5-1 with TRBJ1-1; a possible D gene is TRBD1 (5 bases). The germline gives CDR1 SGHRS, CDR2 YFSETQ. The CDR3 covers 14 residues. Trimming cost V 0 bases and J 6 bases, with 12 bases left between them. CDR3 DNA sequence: TGCGCCAGCAGCTTGGCCTGGGGGGGGGCTGAAGCTTTCTTT. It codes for CASSLAWGGAEAFF. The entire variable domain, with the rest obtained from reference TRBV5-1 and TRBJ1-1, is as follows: KAGVTQTPRYLIKTRGQQVTLSCSPISGHRSVSWYQQTPGQGLQFLFEYFSETQRNKGNFPGRFSGRQFSNSRSEMNVSTLELGDSALYLCASSLAWGGAEAFFGQGTRLTVV.

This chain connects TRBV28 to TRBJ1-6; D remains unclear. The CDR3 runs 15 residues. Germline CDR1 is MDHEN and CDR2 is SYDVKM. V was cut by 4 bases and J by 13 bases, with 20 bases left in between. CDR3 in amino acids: CASSSPGQAGSPLHF. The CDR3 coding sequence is TGTGCCAGCAGTTCCCCGGGTCAGGCCGGATCGCCCCTCCACTTT.

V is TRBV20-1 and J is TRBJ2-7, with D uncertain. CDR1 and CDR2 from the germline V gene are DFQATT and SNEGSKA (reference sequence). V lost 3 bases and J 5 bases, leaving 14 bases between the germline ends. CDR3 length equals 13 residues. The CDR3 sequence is CSARRFYGNEQYF. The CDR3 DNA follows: TGCAGTGCTAGGCGATTCTACGGCAACGAGCAGTACTTC.

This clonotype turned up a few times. The CDR3 region is CASSHVSYQETQYF. The CDR3 nucleotides are TGCGCCAGCAGCCACGTTTCGTACCAAGAGACCCAGTACTTC. The rearrangement uses TRBV4-3 and TRBJ2-5; unclear D gene. This CDR3 is built from 14 residues. The germline V and J ends were trimmed by 3 bases and 0 bases, with 8 bases remaining between them. The germline CDR1 and CDR2 sequences are LGHNA and YSLEER.

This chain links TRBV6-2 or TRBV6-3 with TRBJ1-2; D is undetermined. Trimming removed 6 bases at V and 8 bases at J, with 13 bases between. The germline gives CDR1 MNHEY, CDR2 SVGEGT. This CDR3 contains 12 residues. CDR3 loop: CASRSHSDGYTF. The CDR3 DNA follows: TGTGCCAGCAGGTCCCACTCTGACGGCTACACCTTC.

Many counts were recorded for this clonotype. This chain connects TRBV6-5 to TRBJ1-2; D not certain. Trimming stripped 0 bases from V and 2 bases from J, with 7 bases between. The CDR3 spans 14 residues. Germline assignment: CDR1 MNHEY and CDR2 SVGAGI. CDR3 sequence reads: CASSYSKRNYGYTF. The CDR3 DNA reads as TGTGCCAGCAGTTACTCGAAACGGAACTATGGCTACACCTTC.

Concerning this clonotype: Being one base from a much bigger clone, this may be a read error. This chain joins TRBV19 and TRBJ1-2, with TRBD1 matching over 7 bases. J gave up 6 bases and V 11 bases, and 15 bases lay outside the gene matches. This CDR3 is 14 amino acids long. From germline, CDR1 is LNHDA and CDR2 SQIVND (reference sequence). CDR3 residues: CAGSTGDRANGYTF. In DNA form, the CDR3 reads TGTGCCGGCAGCACCGGAGACAGGGCCAATGGCTACACCTTC. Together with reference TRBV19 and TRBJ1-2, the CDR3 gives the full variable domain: DGGITQSPKYLFRKEGQNVTLSCEQNLNHDAMYWYRQDPGQGLRLIYYSQIVNDFQKGDIAEGYSVSREKKESFPLTVTSAQKNPTAFYLCAGSTGDRANGYTFGSGTRLTVV.

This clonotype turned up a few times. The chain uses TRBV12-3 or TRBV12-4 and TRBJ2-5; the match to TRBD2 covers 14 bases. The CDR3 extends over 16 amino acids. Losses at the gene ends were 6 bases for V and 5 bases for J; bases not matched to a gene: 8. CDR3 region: CASRVGLAGEGETQYF. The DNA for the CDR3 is TGTGCCAGCAGGGTGGGACTAGCGGGAGAGGGCGAGACCCAGTACTTC.